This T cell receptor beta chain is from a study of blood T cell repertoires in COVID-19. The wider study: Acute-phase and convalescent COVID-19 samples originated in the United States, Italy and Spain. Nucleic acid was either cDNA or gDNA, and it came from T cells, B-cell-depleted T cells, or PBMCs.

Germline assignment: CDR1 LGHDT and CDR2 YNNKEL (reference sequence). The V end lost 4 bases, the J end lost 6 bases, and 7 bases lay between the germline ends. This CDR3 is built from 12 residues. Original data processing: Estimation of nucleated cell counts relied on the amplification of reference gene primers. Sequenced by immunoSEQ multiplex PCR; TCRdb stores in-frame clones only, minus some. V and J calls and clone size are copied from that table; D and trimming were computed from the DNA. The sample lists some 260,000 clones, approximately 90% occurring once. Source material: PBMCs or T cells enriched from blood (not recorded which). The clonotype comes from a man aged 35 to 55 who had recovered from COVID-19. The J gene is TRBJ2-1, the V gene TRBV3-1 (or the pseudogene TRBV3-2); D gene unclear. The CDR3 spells CASSLNINEQFF. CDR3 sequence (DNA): TGTGCCAGCAGCCTGAACATCAATGAGCAGTTCTTC.